This T cell receptor (beta chain) comes out of a study of blood T cell repertoires in COVID-19. Study-wide context: Some COVID-19 samples were acute and others convalescent; all came from the United States, Italy and Spain.

In the authors' workflow: Counts of nucleated cells, estimated from reference gene primer amplification, were obtained. Some clones are missing from TCRdb's copy, which holds only in-frame ones; the method was immunoSEQ multiplex PCR. The V and J calls and clone size are taken from that table; D and trimming were inferred from the DNA. The profile shows roughly 160,000 clones, approximately 80% of them singletons. Germline V gene data show CDR1 as LGHNA and CDR2 as YNFKEQ. This CDR3 region has 16 residues. With V trimmed by 3 bases and J by 3 bases, 8 bases remained unmatched. V gene TRBV4-2 combines with J gene TRBJ1-5, with 7 bases aligning to TRBD1. This TCR derives from an older woman with acute or convalescent COVID-19. Material: peripheral blood. CDR3 amino acids: CASSHLGTDFNQPQHF. The CDR3 DNA is TGTGCCAGCAGCCACCTCGGGACAGACTTCAATCAGCCCCAGCATTTT.